The 23 T cell receptor beta chains in this list originate from one sample, sequenced in a study of early T cells in non-severe SARS-CoV-2 infection. TCRdb fed the 5' RACE reads into MiXCR, producing one record per CDR3 protein. The repertoire includes roughly 99,000 distinct CDR3 sequences, around 10% of them detected once, and 6.5% to 8% sits in the top ten. The material sequenced was whole blood. These TCRs come from an adult who was a healthcare worker with PCR-confirmed SARS-CoV-2 infection or an uninfected control (not recorded which).

This clonotype was seen at least ten times. This chain joins TRBV12-3 or TRBV12-4 and TRBJ2-3; D ambiguous. The CDR3 contains 11 residues. With 3 bases removed from V and 6 bases from J, the gap between germline ends came to 4 bases. The CDR3 region is CASSFGDTQYF. The CDR3 DNA follows: TGTGCCAGCAGTTTCGGCGATACGCAGTATTTT.

This clonotype turned up a few times. The rearrangement links TRBV6-6 to TRBJ2-1; D remains ambiguous. This CDR3 spans 11 amino acids. V was clipped by 0 bases and J by 9 bases, with 3 bases between them. CDR1 is MNHNY and CDR2 is SVGAGI in the germline V gene (reference sequence). CDR3 amino acids: CASSYSGEQFF. CDR3 sequence (DNA): TGTGCCAGCAGTTACTCTGGTGAGCAGTTCTTC.

Ten or more counts support this clonotype. The CDR3 nucleotides are TGTGCCAGCAGTTGGACGGGACTAGCGGCCTACGAGCAGTACTTC. It codes for CASSWTGLAAYEQYF. The gene calls are TRBV12-3 or TRBV12-4 and TRBJ2-7; 11 bases align to TRBD2. The V gene end was trimmed by 4 bases and the J gene end by 2 bases; junction bases not matched to a gene: 4. CDR3 length: 15 residues.

This rearrangement joins TRBV2 to TRBJ2-5, with D hard to call. The CDR3 loop spans 12 amino acids. Germline V gene data show CDR1 as SNHLY and CDR2 as FYNNEI. V was pared by 8 bases and J by 7 bases, with 14 bases between. CDR3 nucleotides: TGTGCCAGCGAACGAGTCCGTGGGACCCAGTACTTC. Translating gives CASERVRGTQYF. Looking up the rest from reference TRBV2 and TRBJ2-5 gives the full variable domain: EPEVTQTPSHQVTQMGQEVILRCVPISNHLYFYWYRQILGQKVEFLVSFYNNEISEKSEIFDDQFSVERPDGSNFTLKIRSTKLEDSAMYFCASERVRGTQYFGPGTRLLVL.

In its sample, this clonotype was seen a few times. The chain employs TRBV12-3 or TRBV12-4 and TRBJ2-3, with D possibly being TRBD2 (6 bases). The CDR3 has 14 residues. The V end lost 7 bases, the J end lost 2 bases, and 13 bases lay between the germline ends. The CDR3 sequence is CASTLDYFTDTQYF. CDR3 nucleotide sequence: TGTGCCAGCACCCTGGACTATTTCACAGATACGCAGTATTTT.

About this clonotype itself: The junction shows a germline mismatch at one end, possibly a read error. The chain carries TRBV10-3 and TRBJ2-3; D is perhaps TRBD1 (6 bases). This CDR3 region has 11 residues. Germline CDR1 is ENHRY and CDR2 is SYGVKD. The CDR3: CAIRGGDRQYF. CDR3 coding DNA: TGTGCCATCAGAGGGGGAGATAGGCAGTATTTT.

This clonotype has a handful of counts. The gene calls are TRBV3-1 and TRBJ2-2; the match to TRBD1 covers 11 bases. V was clipped by 3 bases and J by 6 bases; unmatched bases: 9. There are 17 residues in the CDR3. Germline loops: CDR1 LGHDT, CDR2 YNNKEL (reference sequence). CDR3 amino acids: CASSQPRDRGLPGELFF. For the CDR3, the DNA is TGTGCCAGCAGCCAGCCAAGGGACAGGGGGTTACCCGGGGAGCTGTTTTTT.

This clonotype was seen many times. The chain couples TRBV24-1 to TRBJ1-1; D remains ambiguous. The CDR3 is 13 amino acids. Per the germline V gene, CDR1 is KGHDR and CDR2 is SFDVKD. The V end was cut by 4 bases, the J end by 8 bases, with 13 bases between. The CDR3 DNA follows: TGTGCCACCAGTGACCATGACACCGACGAAGCTTTCTTT. Its protein is CATSDHDTDEAFF.

This clonotype was counted only a few times. CDR3 loop: CASSYSIGAGYEQYF. DNA for the CDR3: TGTGCCAGCAGTTACTCGATAGGGGCGGGCTACGAGCAGTACTTC. This chain links TRBV6-5 with TRBJ2-7; D tentatively fits TRBD1 or TRBD2 (5 bases each). CDR1 is MNHEY and CDR2 is SVGAGI in the germline V gene. The CDR3 extends over 15 amino acids. V was shortened by 0 bases and J by 3 bases, with 12 bases between the two germline ends.

This clonotype appeared a few times. The chain couples TRBV10-3 to TRBJ2-1; no definite D call. The CDR3 consists of 13 residues. CDR1 and CDR2 from the germline V gene are ENHRY and SYGVKD. V was shortened by 6 bases and J by 6 bases, with 12 bases between the two germline ends. The CDR3 spells CAISMDGPNEQFF. The CDR3 DNA reads as TGTGCCATCAGCATGGACGGCCCCAATGAGCAGTTCTTC.

The V call is TRBV20-1, the J call TRBJ1-1; D gene uncertain. Germline V gene lookup returns CDR1 DFQATT and CDR2 SNEGSKA (reference sequence). The CDR3 is 13 amino acids. The V end was cut by 4 bases, the J end by 1 base, with 10 bases between. CDR3 sequence (DNA): TGCAGTGCTACTAGATACAGGAACACTGAAGCTTTCTTT. Protein: CSATRYRNTEAFF.

The rearrangement joins TRBV12-3 or TRBV12-4 to TRBJ2-7; 8 nucleotides align to TRBD1. With V trimmed by 2 bases and J by 8 bases, 8 bases remained unmatched. This CDR3 region has 14 residues. The CDR3 DNA follows: TGTGCCAGCAGTTTATCGGACAGGGCGGGGAAGCAGTACTTC. It is translated as CASSLSDRAGKQYF.

This chain joins TRBV5-6 and TRBJ2-3; D is possibly TRBD2 (6 bases). CDR1 is SGHDT, CDR2 YYEEEE, per germline. V gave up 3 bases and J gave up 0 bases, with 11 bases separating them. The CDR3 is 15 amino acids. This CDR3 reads CASSSRDWSTDTQYF. CDR3 coding DNA: TGTGCCAGCAGCTCGCGGGACTGGAGCACAGATACGCAGTATTTT.

The chain uses TRBV20-1 and TRBJ2-3; D not resolved. The V end was cut by 5 bases, the J end by 4 bases, with 10 bases between. The length of the CDR3 is 12 residues. Germline loops: CDR1 DFQATT, CDR2 SNEGSKA (reference sequence). CDR3 loop: CSADTRSDTQYF. The CDR3, as DNA: TGCAGTGCTGACACTCGGTCAGATACGCAGTATTTT.

This clonotype was counted many times. The CDR3 sequence is CSARDLAGDTGELFF. CDR3 DNA sequence: TGCAGTGCTAGAGATCTAGCGGGAGATACCGGGGAGCTGTTTTTT. The chain joins TRBV20-1 to TRBJ2-2; TRBD2 matches 10 bases. The ends lost 0 bases at V and 5 bases at J; junction bases unmatched: 3. This CDR3 is built from 15 residues. Per germline, CDR1 DFQATT and CDR2 SNEGSKA (reference sequence).

There are a few counts of this clonotype. J is TRBJ2-2 and V is TRBV20-1; TRBD2 agrees at 8 bases. Germline CDR1 reads DFQATT; CDR2 reads SNEGSKA (reference sequence). Losses at the gene ends were 6 bases for V and 4 bases for J; bases not matched to a gene: 13. CDR3 size: 16 residues. The CDR3 here is CSARVQRENPTGELFF. The CDR3 region has the DNA TGCAGTGCAAGGGTACAGCGGGAGAACCCCACCGGGGAGCTGTTTTTT.

This clonotype occurred once. This sequence may be a read error, since a much larger clone differs from it by one base. The rearrangement links TRBV4-1 to TRBJ1-4; no clear D gene. From germline, CDR1 is MGHRA and CDR2 YSYEKL. With 0 bases removed from V and 5 bases from J, the gap between germline ends came to 10 bases. This CDR3 is built from 15 residues. CDR3 DNA: TGCGCCAGCAGCCAAGACCTCCCCGGAAATGAAAAACTGTTTTTT. It yields the protein CASSQDLPGNEKLFF.

In this sample, this clonotype turned up a few times. V usage is TRBV28 and J usage is TRBJ2-1; 9 bases map to TRBD2. The CDR3 extends over 17 amino acids. V was pared by 2 bases and J by 3 bases, with 8 bases of the junction left unmatched. In germline, CDR1 is MDHEN, CDR2 SYDVKM. The CDR3 nucleotides read TGTGCCAGCAGTTTACCGACTAGCGGAGGCCACTACAATGAGCAGTTCTTC. Translating gives CASSLPTSGGHYNEQFF.

This clonotype was seen repeatedly, ten times or more. The V gene is TRBV3-1, the J gene TRBJ2-7, with TRBD1 matching over 8 bases. The length of the CDR3 is 16 residues. Germline CDR1 reads LGHDT; CDR2 reads YNNKEL (reference sequence). With 0 bases clipped from V and 7 bases from J, the junction kept 11 bases outside the gene matches. The CDR3, as DNA: TGTGCCAGCAGCCAAGATATTGGGCAGGGGGCGAGGGAGCAGTACTTC. Its translation: CASSQDIGQGAREQYF.

The CDR3 loop is CSVDGADTQYF. The CDR3, as DNA: TGCAGCGTTGATGGGGCAGATACGCAGTATTTT. This chain connects TRBV29-1 to TRBJ2-3; no clear D gene. The CDR3 is made up of 11 amino acids. CDR1 and CDR2 from the germline V gene are SQVTM and ANQGSEA. Trimming removed 3 bases at V and 4 bases at J, with 5 bases between.

This clonotype has at least ten counts. The chain combines TRBV5-5 with TRBJ1-1, with 7 positions matching TRBD1. CDR1 SGHKS and CDR2 YYEKEE come from the germline V gene (reference sequence). The CDR3 is 13 amino acids. After removal of 4 bases from V and 3 bases from J, the junction contained 3 bases not matched to a gene. CDR3 in DNA: TGTGCCAGCAGCCGACAGGGATACACTGAAGCTTTCTTT. It encodes CASSRQGYTEAFF.

This clonotype appeared a few times. The V and J genes are TRBV2 and TRBJ2-1; 7 bases line up with TRBD2. Germline CDR1 reads SNHLY; CDR2 reads FYNNEI. Unmatched junction bases numbered 9, after V lost 9 bases and J lost 1 base. The CDR3 loop spans 15 amino acids. This CDR3 is CASLLPSGSYNEQFF. The CDR3 coding sequence is TGTGCCAGTCTTTTGCCTAGCGGTTCCTACAATGAGCAGTTCTTC.

This clonotype was counted between two and nine times. V and J are TRBV20-1 and TRBJ2-3; 8 bases are a match to TRBD2. V was pared by 3 bases and J by 2 bases, with 16 bases of the junction left unmatched. CDR3 size: 18 residues. The germline gives CDR1 DFQATT, CDR2 SNEGSKA (reference sequence). Written as DNA, the CDR3 is TGCAGTGCTAGTAAACTAGCGGAGACCTCCTCTATCACAGATACGCAGTATTTT. Translating gives CSASKLAETSSITDTQYF.